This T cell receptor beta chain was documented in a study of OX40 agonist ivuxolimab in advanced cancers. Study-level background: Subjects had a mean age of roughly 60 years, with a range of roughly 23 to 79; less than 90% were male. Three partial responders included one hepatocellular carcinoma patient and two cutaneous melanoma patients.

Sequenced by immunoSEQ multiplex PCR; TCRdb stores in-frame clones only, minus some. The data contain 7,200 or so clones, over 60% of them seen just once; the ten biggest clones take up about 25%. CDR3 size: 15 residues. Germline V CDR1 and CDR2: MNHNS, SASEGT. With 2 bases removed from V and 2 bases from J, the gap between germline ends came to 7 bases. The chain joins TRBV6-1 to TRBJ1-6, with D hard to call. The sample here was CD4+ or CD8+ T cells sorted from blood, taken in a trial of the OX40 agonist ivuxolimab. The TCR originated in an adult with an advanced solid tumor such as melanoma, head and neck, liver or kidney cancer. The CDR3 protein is CASSETGPYNSPLHF. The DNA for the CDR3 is TGTGCCAGCAGTGAAACCGGGCCCTATAATTCACCCCTCCACTTT.